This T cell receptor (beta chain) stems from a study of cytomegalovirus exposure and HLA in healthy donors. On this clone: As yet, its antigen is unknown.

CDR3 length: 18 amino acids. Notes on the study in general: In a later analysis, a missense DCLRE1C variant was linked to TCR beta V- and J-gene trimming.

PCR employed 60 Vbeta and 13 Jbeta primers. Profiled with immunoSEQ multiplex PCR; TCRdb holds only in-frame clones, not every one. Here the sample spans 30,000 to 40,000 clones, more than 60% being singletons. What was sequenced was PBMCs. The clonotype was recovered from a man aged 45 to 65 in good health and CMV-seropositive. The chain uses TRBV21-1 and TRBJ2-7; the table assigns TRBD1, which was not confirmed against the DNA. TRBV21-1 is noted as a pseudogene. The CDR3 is CASSKEIPRQGVSYEQYF. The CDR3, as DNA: TGTGCCAGCAGCAAAGAAATCCCCAGACAGGGGGTCTCCTACGAGCAGTACTTC.